These 5 T cell receptor beta chains were sequenced from one sample in a study of radiotherapy plus CTLA-4 blockade in lung cancer. TCRdb's table, derived via immunoSEQ multiplex PCR, lists solely in-frame clones and lacks some. The table shows more than 100,000 clones, with just under 90% occurring only once. The sequences come from peripheral blood, collected from a patient treated with radiotherapy plus ipilimumab. The receptor set was obtained from a human donor with non-small cell lung cancer that progressed on radiotherapy plus ipilimumab.

V is TRBV23-1 and J is TRBJ1-6, with a possible D match to TRBD1 (6 bases). TRBV23-1 is designated an ORF whose function remains uncertain. The CDR3 is 16 amino acids. V lost 0 bases to trimming and J lost 4 bases, with 10 bases between them. The CDR3 is CASSQSGTRYNSPLHF. CDR3 DNA sequence: TGCGCCAGCAGTCAATCAGGGACACGGTATAATTCACCCCTCCACTTT.

The chain couples TRBV5-1 to TRBJ1-1; perhaps TRBD1 as D (5 bases). Trimming took 4 bases from V and 4 from J, leaving 23 bases between them. The germline gives CDR1 SGHRS, CDR2 YFSETQ. The CDR3 runs to 17 residues. In nucleotides, the CDR3 is TGCGCCAGCAGCCCGGTGGGCCCGGGACGGTTAGCCACTGAAGCTTTCTTT. Translated: CASSPVGPGRLATEAFF.

This clone was found once. This chain links TRBV19 with TRBJ2-2, with TRBD1 matching 7 bases. The CDR3 has 18 amino acids. Germline-derived CDR1 and CDR2 are LNHDA and SQIVND (reference sequence). The ends lost 6 bases at V and 4 bases at J; junction bases unmatched: 17. The CDR3 DNA follows: TGTGCCAGTAGCATGGAGGTTCGACAGGGTGGGCGCACCGGGGAGCTGTTTTTT. Translated, it gives CASSMEVRQGGRTGELFF.

The rearrangement links TRBV19 to TRBJ2-7; the D gene is possibly TRBD2 (5 bases). V was pared by 6 bases and J by 4 bases, with 19 bases between. This CDR3 contains 15 residues. CDR1 and CDR2 from the germline V gene are LNHDA and SQIVND (reference sequence). As DNA, the CDR3 is TGTGCCAGTAGCCTCCCAGGAGGCCGAGAGTACGAGCAGTACTTC. It yields the protein CASSLPGGREYEQYF.

V usage is TRBV4-1 and J usage is TRBJ2-1; 8 bases match TRBD2. Trimming cost V 0 bases and J 1 base; bases outside gene matches: 8. The CDR3 totals 18 residues. Germline assignment: CDR1 MGHRA and CDR2 YSYEKL. This CDR3 reads CASSQDRDSGNSYNEQFF. The DNA for the CDR3 is TGCGCCAGCAGCCAAGATCGCGATAGCGGGAATTCCTACAATGAGCAGTTCTTC.